The rows below give T cell receptor beta chains drawn from one sample of a study of blood T cells in healthy people across ages. TCRdb reanalysed the 5' RACE reads using MiXCR and keeps one entry per CDR3 protein. The data show fewer than 1,000,000 distinct CDR3 sequences, around two fifths seen once. Source material: blood. Every receptor here comes from a man aged 55-75 years in good health. CDR3s include the opening cysteine and the closing phenylalanine or tryptophan. D genes are given only for firm matches. Expanded clones get a size class; other rows say once, few or many, or leave the size out.

>TRBJ1-2|TRBV28|.|.
TGTGCCAGCAGTTCGAGGACAGCTCTGGGTGGCTACACCTTC
CASSSRTALGGYTF
>TRBJ1-1|TRBV12-3/TRBV12-4|.|.
TGTGCCAGCAGCGACAGTCTTGGGGTCGAAGCTTTCTTT
CASSDSLGVEAFF
>TRBJ2-2|TRBV7-9|few|.
TGTGCCAGCAGCCCTTTCCAGGGGACCGGGGAGCTGTTTTTT
CASSPFQGTGELFF
>TRBJ1-4|TRBV10-3|.|TRBD1
TGTGCCATCAGTGAGTCGGGGACAGGGGATGAAAAACTGTTTTTT
CAISESGTGDEKLFF
>TRBJ2-5|TRBV9|few|.
TGTGCCAGCAGCCCCACCCCTCAGCACCAAGAGACCCAGTACTTC
CASSPTPQHQETQYF
>TRBJ2-2|TRBV10-3|.|.
TGTGCCACGGGGGACGCCCCGAACACCGGGGAGCTGTTTTTT
CATGDAPNTGELFF
>TRBJ2-7|TRBV10-2|many|TRBD2
TGCGCCAGCAGGTCTCGTAGCGGGGGGTCTCCCGAGCAGTACTTC
CASRSRSGGSPEQYF
>TRBJ1-4|TRBV4-1|.|TRBD1
TGCGCCAGCAGCCAGATGGGACAGGGGAATGAAAAACTGTTTTTT
CASSQMGQGNEKLFF
>TRBJ1-1|TRBV11-3|.|TRBD1
TGTGCCAGCAGCCAACAACACAGGGGCTATTGGGGCGTGAACACTGAAGCTTTCTTT
CASSQQHRGYWGVNTEAFF
>TRBJ1-5|TRBV5-5|.|.
TGTGCCAGCAGCTTAACGCGGTCCTCGCCCCAGCATTTT
CASSLTRSSPQHF
>TRBJ1-2|TRBV12-3/TRBV12-4|many|.
TGTGCCAGCAGCGAAAACCCCGGAGGCTACACCTTC
CASSENPGGYTF
>TRBJ1-4|TRBV25-1|.|.
TGTGCCAGCAGCGAGAAGGGGCGCGTTGAAAAACTGTTTTTT
CASSEKGRVEKLFF
>TRBJ2-3|TRBV20-1|.|TRBD2
TGCAGTGCTAGGAAGCCTAGCGGGCGCACAGATACGCAGTATTTT
CSARKPSGRTDTQYF
>TRBJ2-7|TRBV28|.|TRBD1
TGTGCCAGCAGTTTATGGACCGGGACAGGGGTTTACGAGCAGTACTTC
CASSLWTGTGVYEQYF
>TRBJ2-7|TRBV6-2/TRBV6-3|.|TRBD2
TGTGCCAGCGGGGCTAGCGGAGACTACGAGCAGTACTTC
CASGASGDYEQYF
>TRBJ2-5|TRBV7-9|.|TRBD1
TGTGCCAGCAGCTTAGCGGAATACAGGGGTGGGGAGACCCAGTACTTC
CASSLAEYRGGETQYF
>TRBJ2-3|TRBV5-1|.|.
TGCGCCAGCAGCGCCGTCGGACTAAACACAGATACGCAGTATTTT
CASSAVGLNTDTQYF
>TRBJ2-7|TRBV7-2|few|TRBD1
TGTGCCAGCAGCGCACAGGGGAGCGAGCAGTACTTC
CASSAQGSEQYF
>TRBJ2-1|TRBV18|.|TRBD2
TGTGCCAGCTCGCCACGCGGACTAGCGGGGGAGTACAATGAGCAGTTCTTC
CASSPRGLAGEYNEQFF
>TRBJ1-2|TRBV6-6|.|.
TGTGCCAGCAGGCCCAGGGATAACTATGGCTACACCTTC
CASRPRDNYGYTF
>TRBJ2-1|TRBV20-1|few|TRBD1
TGCAGTGCTGAAAAACAGGGGGCAGAATTTAGCAGCTACAATGAGCAGTTCTTC
CSAEKQGAEFSSYNEQFF
>TRBJ2-5|TRBV3-1|.|.
TGTGCCAGCAGCCAGGGACAAGGCAGGCTGGGGGAGACCCAGTACTTC
CASSQGQGRLGETQYF
>TRBJ1-6|TRBV9|few|.
TGTGCCAGCAGCGTAGAGGGGTGGCAATCTGATAATTCACCCCTCCACTTT
CASSVEGWQSDNSPLHF
>TRBJ1-2|TRBV28|.|.
TGTGCCAGCAGTCATCGTGGCTACACCTTC
CASSHRGYTF
>TRBJ2-1|TRBV12-3/TRBV12-4|few|.
TGTGCCAGCAGTTCACCACGGCGGGGTAGCAACAATGAGCAGTTCTTC
CASSSPRRGSNNEQFF
>TRBJ2-6|TRBV6-5|.|.
TGTGCCAGCAGTTATCGGGAAACCTCTGGGGCCAACGTCCTGACTTTC
CASSYRETSGANVLTF
>TRBJ2-7|TRBV7-2|.|.
TGTGCCAGCAGCCCGGAGGGGGACGAGCAGTACTTC
CASSPEGDEQYF
>TRBJ2-7|TRBV20-1|.|TRBD1
TGCAGTGCTAGAGCCCCGAACAGGGGGCAGAGAGGCTACGAGCAGTACTTC
CSARAPNRGQRGYEQYF
>TRBJ2-7|TRBV20-1|few|.
TGCAGTGCTAGACACTCTCAAGGGGGAATGTACGAGCAGTACTTC
CSARHSQGGMYEQYF
>TRBJ2-7|TRBV7-2|.|.
TGTGCCAGCAGCTTTGGTGGGGGGCCTACCTACGAGCAGTACTTC
CASSFGGGPTYEQYF
>TRBJ1-2|TRBV27|.|.
TGTGCCAGCAGCGCCACCGCTAGGTATGGCTACACCTTC
CASSATARYGYTF
>TRBJ2-6|TRBV15|few|TRBD2
TGTGCCACCAGCAGAAAACGGGACTACTCTGGGGCCAACGTCCTGACTTTC
CATSRKRDYSGANVLTF
>TRBJ2-1|TRBV4-3|.|.
TGCGCCAGCAGCCAATCCGCGATTTCCCTCGAGCAGTTCTTC
CASSQSAISLEQFF
>TRBJ2-5|TRBV6-1|.|TRBD2
TGTGCCAGCAGTCTACTAGCGGGCAGTGAAGAGACCCAGTACTTC
CASSLLAGSEETQYF
>TRBJ1-1|TRBV12-3/TRBV12-4|few|.
TGTGCCAGCAGTTTGACGGGGCTGGGCACTGAAGCTTTCTTT
CASSLTGLGTEAFF
>TRBJ2-1|TRBV6-5|.|.
TGTGCCAGCAGCCCCCTGGGCGGCCTCGATTGGCAGTTCTTC
CASSPLGGLDWQFF
>TRBJ1-5|TRBV6-1|once|.
TGTGCCAGCAGTGGTCGGGTTATAAGTCGCAATCAGCCCCAGCATTTT
CASSGRVISRNQPQHF
>TRBJ2-1|TRBV27|few|.
TGTGCCAGCAGCAAAGGACACCCTACCTACAATGAGCAGTTCTTC
CASSKGHPTYNEQFF
>TRBJ1-1|TRBV20-1|.|TRBD1
TGCAGTGCTAGACCAACCCGGGACAGGGGCCCCACTGAAGCTTTCTTT
CSARPTRDRGPTEAFF
>TRBJ2-3|TRBV30|.|.
TGTGCCTGGATCCCGGGGGGCACAGATACGCAGTATTTT
CAWIPGGTDTQYF
>TRBJ1-1|TRBV12-3/TRBV12-4|few|.
TGTGCCAGCACGATCCCCAGCTATGAAGCTTTCTTT
CASTIPSYEAFF
>TRBJ2-3|TRBV20-1|.|TRBD2
TGCAGTGCTAAGGCTAGCGGGAGTACGGATACGCAGTATTTT
CSAKASGSTDTQYF
>TRBJ1-2|TRBV11-3|once|TRBD1
TGTGCCAGCAGCTTAGCCGGACAGGGGTTTTACACCTTC
CASSLAGQGFYTF
>TRBJ2-3|TRBV5-6|.|.
TGTGCCAGCAGCTCGCGCTCCGGTGATACGCAGTATTTT
CASSSRSGDTQYF
>TRBJ2-5|TRBV10-3|.|TRBD1
TGTGCCATCAGTGGGAGAACAGGGGAAGAGACCCGGTACTTC
CAISGRTGEETRYF